This note documents a single TCR beta chain sequence. Participants came from about two dozen US areas, aged roughly 18 to 95 years. Researchers sorted participants into cohorts using their self-reported clinical history. Original handling: Reference gene primer amplification yielded estimated nucleated cell counts. The assay was immunoSEQ multiplex PCR, and TCRdb's table has in-frame clones only and misses some. That table supplies the V and J calls and clone size; D and trimming were determined from the DNA. The repertoire holds more than 300,000 clones, with under 95% as singletons. From germline, CDR1 is SGDLS and CDR2 YYNGEE. V shed 4 bases and J shed 4 bases, with 6 bases lying between them. The CDR3 has 12 residues. This record comes from a study of blood T cell repertoires in COVID-19. Overall study context: Nucleic acid was either cDNA or gDNA, and it came from T cells, B-cell-depleted T cells, or PBMCs.

The sequenced sample consisted of PBMCs or T cells enriched from blood (not recorded which). The rearrangement joins TRBV9 to TRBJ2-1, with unresolved D. The clonotype comes from a woman aged 25 to 39 who had recovered from COVID-19. The CDR3 loop is CASSFLYNEQFF. DNA for the CDR3: TGTGCCAGCAGCTTTCTATACAATGAGCAGTTCTTC.